Listed below are T cell receptor beta chains from one sample, sequenced in a study of beta chain features in type 1 diabetes. This table comes from immunoSEQ multiplex PCR, and its TCRdb copy is limited to in-frame clones, with some not included. This sample has 330,000 or so clones; around 20% occur once, and the top ten carry about 0.045%. Specimen: naive CD4+ T cells from blood. The source is a woman aged 18 to 35 in good health. Each CDR3 is given with its conserved first and last residue. A D gene is named only where the DNA matches it firmly. Clone size is not always given. Where it is, it says once, few, many or a class for expanded clones.

d_call clone_size j_call v_call cdr3_nt cdr3_aa
TRBD1 NA TRBJ1-4 TRBV18 TGTGCCAGCTCATCACCAGGGACAGGGAGTGAAAAACTGTTTTTT CASSSPGTGSEKLFF
TRBD1 NA TRBJ2-7 TRBV5-1 TGCGCCAGCAGCTTGGGACAGGGGAATGTCTACGAGCAGTACTTC CASSLGQGNVYEQYF
NA NA TRBJ2-3 TRBV29-1 TGCAGCGTTAGGTACAGGGCTGACGCAGATACGCAGTATTTT CSVRYRADADTQYF
NA NA TRBJ2-1 TRBV18 TGTGCCAGCTCACCACGGGAGCGGACCTACAATGAGCAGTTCTTC CASSPRERTYNEQFF
NA few TRBJ1-1 TRBV7-3 TGTGCCAGCAGCTCAAGTACAGGGTTCACTGAAGCTTTCTTT CASSSSTGFTEAFF
TRBD1 NA TRBJ2-7 TRBV19 TGTGCCAGTAGTACCGCCGGGACAGGTATCTACGAGCAGTACTTC CASSTAGTGIYEQYF
TRBD2 NA TRBJ2-3 TRBV10-3 TGTGCCATCAGTGAGTCCACTAGCGGGAGCACAGATACGCAGTATTTT CAISESTSGSTDTQYF
TRBD1 few TRBJ1-1 TRBV5-1 TGCGCCAGCAGCTTCAGGGGGCGGCTGAACACTGAAGCTTTCTTT CASSFRGRLNTEAFF
NA NA TRBJ2-3 TRBV6-6 TGTGCCAGCAGCCAGGGGAGAGATACGCAGTATTTT CASSQGRDTQYF
TRBD2 NA TRBJ2-7 TRBV5-1 TGCGCCAGCAGCCTTATACTAGCGGGGGGCTACGAGCAGTACTTC CASSLILAGGYEQYF
TRBD1 NA TRBJ2-1 TRBV18 TGTGCCAGCTCACCACCGGGACAGGGGGCGAATAATGAGCAGTTCTTC CASSPPGQGANNEQFF
TRBD1 NA TRBJ2-7 TRBV4-2 TGTGCCAGCAGCTTCGGGGGGACAGGGTCCCACGAGCAGTACTTC CASSFGGTGSHEQYF
NA NA TRBJ2-5 TRBV6-5 TGTGCCAGCAGTTTTCAGGAGGGCCGGACCCAGTACTTC CASSFQEGRTQYF
TRBD2 NA TRBJ2-1 TRBV7-9 TGTGCCAGCAGCCCGACCCACTGGTCTAGCGGGTCCATCCACAATGAGCAGTTCTTC CASSPTHWSSGSIHNEQFF
TRBD2 NA TRBJ2-3 TRBV5-1 TGCGCCAGCAGCCCCGCCGGCGGGAGGGACACAGATACGCAGTATTTT CASSPAGGRDTDTQYF
NA few TRBJ2-1 TRBV11-3 TGTGCCAGCAGCTCCTTTGGCGGGAAATACCACAATGAGCAGTTCTTC CASSSFGGKYHNEQFF
TRBD2 few TRBJ2-1 TRBV7-2 TGTGCCAGCAGCATCGGACTAGACTCCTACAATGAGCAGTTCTTC CASSIGLDSYNEQFF
TRBD1 NA TRBJ2-6 TRBV9 TGTGCCAGCAGCCCCAGGGGGTACGGGGCCAACGTCCTGACTTTC CASSPRGYGANVLTF
NA NA TRBJ1-1 TRBV4-1 TGCGCCAGCAGCCAAGGGGGCGATTGGGGCACTGAAGCTTTCTTT CASSQGGDWGTEAFF
TRBD1 NA TRBJ2-7 TRBV9 TGTGCCAGCAGCCCCTTAGGGACAGGGGGGACCTACGAGCAGTACTTC CASSPLGTGGTYEQYF
TRBD1 NA TRBJ1-2 TRBV6-5 TGTGCCAGCAGTTATTCCGGGACAGGTCCCTATGGCTACACCTTC CASSYSGTGPYGYTF
NA few TRBJ1-4 TRBV5-1 TGCGCCAGCAGCTTGGTGGTTGTGGACACAATTGAAAAACTGTTTTTT CASSLVVVDTIEKLFF
NA NA TRBJ1-5 TRBV4-1 TGCGCCAGCAGCTCAAGGGGGGGGAGGCAGCCCCAGCATTTT CASSSRGGRQPQHF
NA NA TRBJ2-2 TRBV30 TGTGCCTGGAGTCAAGGTCGGGGCACCGGGGAGCTGTTTTTT CAWSQGRGTGELFF
NA few TRBJ2-5 TRBV2 TGTGCCAGCATCGTGGAGGGGGCGAGCAAGACCCAGTACTTC CASIVEGASKTQYF
TRBD2 few TRBJ2-5 TRBV9 TGTGCCAGCAGCGTTAGCGGGGGGGAAGAGACCCAGTACTTC CASSVSGGEETQYF
NA few TRBJ2-2 TRBV4-3 TGCGCCAGCAGCCAGCGCACCGGGGAGCTGTTTTTT CASSQRTGELFF
NA few TRBJ2-7 TRBV6-5 TGTGCCAGCAGTTACTCTGGGGGGAGCTCCTACGAGCAGTACTTC CASSYSGGSSYEQYF
TRBD2 few TRBJ2-1 TRBV7-9 TGTGCCAGCAGCTACTTAGCGGGAGTGGCTGAGTTCTTC CASSYLAGVAEFF
NA NA TRBJ2-5 TRBV9 TGTGCCAGCAGCGTAGAGGCGGGGAGAGAGACCCAGTACTTC CASSVEAGRETQYF
TRBD1 few TRBJ1-1 TRBV10-3 TGTGCCGGAGGGACAGGGAGCACTGAAGCTTTCTTT CAGGTGSTEAFF
NA few TRBJ2-2 TRBV30 TGTGCCTGCGGCCGTCTAGCAAACACCGGGGAGCTGTTTTTT CACGRLANTGELFF
TRBD2 NA TRBJ2-1 TRBV11-2 TGTGCCAGCAGCTTAGCAGGGGCTAGCGGGGGGGAGTTCTTC CASSLAGASGGEFF
NA few TRBJ2-4 TRBV29-1 TGCAGCGTTGAAGATCAGGCCAAAAACATTCAGTACTTC CSVEDQAKNIQYF
TRBD1 NA TRBJ1-2 TRBV7-3 TGTGCCAGCAGCTTAAGTTGGGACAGGGGTGGCTACACCTTC CASSLSWDRGGYTF
TRBD2 few TRBJ2-7 TRBV11-2 TGTGCCAGCAGCGCGTCGACTAGCGGGAGAGGCGAGCAGTACTTC CASSASTSGRGEQYF
NA few TRBJ1-2 TRBV9 TGTGCCAGCAGCCTCCTTGGACAGCCGGCAGGCTACACCTTC CASSLLGQPAGYTF
TRBD1 few TRBJ1-1 TRBV5-4 TGTGCCAGCAGCCAACAGGGGGGAACTGAAGCTTTCTTT CASSQQGGTEAFF
NA NA TRBJ2-1 TRBV5-1 TGCGCCAGCTCCCTGGAGGCAATTCATCAAAACAATGAGCAGTTCTTC CASSLEAIHQNNEQFF
NA few TRBJ1-2 TRBV9 TGTGCCAGCAGCGTAGCTGGGACAATTGAAGGGGGCTACACCTTC CASSVAGTIEGGYTF
NA NA TRBJ1-2 TRBV4-2 TGTGCCAGCAGCCAACAACACCGAGGCTACACCTTC CASSQQHRGYTF
TRBD1 few TRBJ1-4 TRBV13 TGTGCCAGCAGCTCGCGGCGGACAGGGGGAAAACTGTTTTTT CASSSRRTGGKLFF
TRBD2 few TRBJ2-1 TRBV19 TGTGCCAGTCGTAGCGGGAGGTCCTACAATGAGCAGTTCTTC CASRSGRSYNEQFF
TRBD1 few TRBJ1-2 TRBV30 TGTGCCTGGAGTCCCCTGCGACAGGGCTATGGCTACACCTTC CAWSPLRQGYGYTF
TRBD1 NA TRBJ2-5 TRBV5-4 TGTGCCAGCAGCCGACGGGACAGCCAAGAGACCCAGTACTTC CASSRRDSQETQYF
NA few TRBJ2-5 TRBV18 TGTGCCAGCTCACCGGCAGGACTTCAAGAGACCCAGTACTTC CASSPAGLQETQYF
NA NA TRBJ1-2 TRBV29-1 TGCAGCGTTGATGAGCAGGATAGTGGCTACACCTTC CSVDEQDSGYTF
NA NA TRBJ1-2 TRBV5-6 TGTGCCAGCAGTTATCTTTGGGACACCTATGGCTACACCTTC CASSYLWDTYGYTF
TRBD2 few TRBJ2-3 TRBV5-1 TGCGCCAGCAGCTTCTCTAGCGGACACCAGTATTTT CASSFSSGHQYF
TRBD2 few TRBJ2-1 TRBV5-1 TGCGCCAGCAGCTTCTCTAGCGGGAGTCCCTACAATGAGCAGTTCTTC CASSFSSGSPYNEQFF
TRBD1 NA TRBJ1-6 TRBV25-1 TGTGCCAGCAGCGATGACAGGGTCGGCTATAATTCACCCCTCCACTTT CASSDDRVGYNSPLHF
TRBD1 NA TRBJ2-1 TRBV4-1 TGCGCCAGCAGCCAACCCCGGACAGGGAACAATGAGCAGTTCTTC CASSQPRTGNNEQFF
NA few TRBJ1-1 TRBV14 TGTGCCAGCAGCCAAGATCCGGGCACTGAAGCTTTCTTT CASSQDPGTEAFF
NA NA TRBJ2-7 TRBV18 TGTGCCAGCTCCAAAGGGGCCGATCTTTCCTACGAGCAGTACTTC CASSKGADLSYEQYF